The 29 T cell receptor beta chains given below trace back to one sample, sequenced in a study of TIL therapy for anti-PD-1-resistant metastatic lung cancer. Time point given: pre-treatment sample, taken before nivolumab and TIL therapy. Most excised metastases sampled were pleural nodules or supraclavicular lymph nodes. Sequencing used immunoSEQ v3. Only in-frame clones appear in the TCRdb table, and some are missing; sequencing was by immunoSEQ multiplex PCR. The table lists fewer than 15,000 clones, roughly two thirds of them singletons, with more than 8.5% in the top ten. The source material was tumor tissue, sampled at baseline. These receptors came from a woman aged 25 to 80 with non-small cell lung cancer.

This clone is categorized as medium-sized. This rearrangement joins TRBV4-2 to TRBJ1-3, with D unclear. This CDR3 is built from 17 residues. With 0 bases removed from V and 0 bases from J, the gap between germline ends came to 12 bases. CDR1 and CDR2 from the germline V gene are LGHNA and YNFKEQ. The CDR3 region has the DNA TGTGCCAGCAGCCAAGATGAACAGACGATCTCTGGAAACACCATATATTTT. It codes for CASSQDEQTISGNTIYF.

The genes are TRBV9 and TRBJ2-3; D might be TRBD2 (5 bases). The CDR3 extends over 15 amino acids. With 2 bases removed from V and 2 bases from J, the gap between germline ends came to 12 bases. The germline V gene encodes CDR1 SGDLS and CDR2 YYNGEE. CDR3: CASSVGGLFTDTQYF. The CDR3, as DNA: TGTGCCAGCAGCGTGGGCGGGTTATTCACAGATACGCAGTATTTT.

The V and J genes are TRBV27 and TRBJ1-5, with D possibly matching TRBD1 (6 bases). Germline V lookup: CDR1 MNHEY, CDR2 SMNVEV (reference sequence). The CDR3 has 15 amino acids. The ends were cut back, 6 bases at V and 6 bases at J, with 18 bases in the middle. The CDR3 region is CASSLGQGMIQPQHF. CDR3 coding DNA: TGTGCCAGCAGCTTAGGTCAGGGGATGATTCAGCCCCAGCATTTT.

DNA for the CDR3: TGTGCCAGCAGCTTAGAGGGCAGCCCCACCGAGCAGTACTTC. It yields the protein CASSLEGSPTEQYF. The chain carries TRBV7-9 and TRBJ2-7; D not certain. Per germline, CDR1 SEHNR and CDR2 FQNEAQ (reference sequence). This CDR3 spans 14 amino acids. The V end was cut by 1 base, the J end by 6 bases, with 13 bases between.

This chain links TRBV4-1 with TRBJ2-6, with D perhaps matching TRBD1 or TRBD2 (5 bases each). From germline, CDR1 is MGHRA and CDR2 YSYEKL. The CDR3 sequence is 16 residues long. Trimming took 4 bases from V and 2 from J, leaving 12 bases between them. Here the CDR3 DNA reads TGCGCCAGCAGCCCACACGGGACGGCTGGGGCCAACGTCCTGACTTTC. Its protein is CASSPHGTAGANVLTF.

The CDR3 DNA reads TGTGCCAGCAGCGTAGACGGGGGCGGCCCTGAAGCTTTCTTT. It specifies CASSVDGGGPEAFF. The rearrangement uses TRBV9 and TRBJ1-1, with a tentative D call TRBD1 (6 bases). The germline CDR1 and CDR2 sequences are SGDLS and YYNGEE. Trimming pared 0 bases from V and 6 bases from J, leaving 12 bases between. The CDR3 contains 14 residues.

The chain employs TRBV19 and TRBJ1-2; unclear D gene. V was shortened by 5 bases and J by 2 bases, with 15 bases between the two germline ends. Germline CDR1 LNHDA, CDR2 SQIVND (reference sequence). The CDR3 has 15 residues. CDR3 sequence: CASSSSTAINYGYTF. CDR3 nucleotide sequence: TGTGCCAGTAGTTCCTCCACAGCAATAAACTATGGCTACACCTTC. Supplemented by reference TRBV19 and TRBJ1-2, the full variable domain reads DGGITQSPKYLFRKEGQNVTLSCEQNLNHDAMYWYRQDPGQGLRLIYYSQIVNDFQKGDIAEGYSVSREKKESFPLTVTSAQKNPTAFYLCASSSSTAINYGYTFGSGTRLTVV.

The rearrangement uses TRBV5-1 and TRBJ2-7; 13 bases agree with TRBD2. CDR1 is SGHRS and CDR2 is YFSETQ in the germline V gene. The trim removed 3 bases at V and 7 bases at J, leaving 1 base unmatched. The CDR3 has 13 residues. The CDR3, as DNA: TGCGCCAGCAGCTCGACTAGCGGGAGGGAGCAGTACTTC. This sequence encodes CASSSTSGREQYF.

This chain links TRBV6-6 with TRBJ1-5, with 10 bases identical to TRBD1. Germline CDR1 and CDR2: MNHNY and SVGAGI (reference sequence). The length of the CDR3 is 13 residues. V shed 5 bases, J shed 9 bases, and the junction held 4 bases outside the gene matches. The CDR3 DNA is TGTGCCAGCAGTGACAGGGGGCTATGGCCCCAGCATTTT. Protein sequence: CASSDRGLWPQHF.

This clone was seen a handful of times. This chain uses TRBV28 with TRBJ1-5, with 11 bases identical to TRBD1. The V gene end was trimmed by 5 bases and the J gene end by 7 bases; junction bases not matched to a gene: 7. Germline V gene lookup returns CDR1 MDHEN and CDR2 SYDVKM. The CDR3 is 15 residues long. DNA of the CDR3: TGTGCCAGCAGTGCGGGGACAGGGGGTAGCCAGCCCCAGCATTTT. This encodes CASSAGTGGSQPQHF.

In its sample, this clone was seen a few times. J is TRBJ2-1 and V is TRBV19; possibly TRBD2 for D (6 bases). The CDR3 covers 10 residues. Trimming shortened V by 7 bases and J by 15 bases, and 13 bases separated the two germline ends. Germline V lookup: CDR1 LNHDA, CDR2 SQIVND (reference sequence). In DNA, the CDR3 is TGTGCCAGTATGGGGGGAACGTGGTTCTTC. Amino acid sequence: CASMGGTWFF.

The chain recombines TRBV7-8 with TRBJ1-3; the D is unclear. CDR3 length: 16 amino acids. Trimming cost V 1 base and J 0 bases, with 10 bases left between them. The germline gives CDR1 SGHVS, CDR2 FQNEAQ. This chain's CDR3 is CASSLGFRNSGNTIYF. The DNA of the CDR3 is TGTGCCAGCAGCTTAGGATTCCGAAACTCTGGAAACACCATATATTTT.

The chain links TRBV28 to TRBJ2-2; 8 bases line up with TRBD1. Trimming cost V 3 bases and J 5 bases; bases outside gene matches: 5. The CDR3 has 15 residues. Germline CDR1 MDHEN, CDR2 SYDVKM. CDR3 residues: CASSLYHRGTGELFF. DNA for the CDR3: TGTGCCAGCAGTTTGTACCACAGGGGGACCGGGGAGCTGTTTTTT.

V usage is TRBV21-1 and J usage is TRBJ2-7; the DNA was not compared with TRBD1, the D call given in the table. TRBV21-1 corresponds to a pseudogene. The CDR3 length is 16 residues. As DNA, the CDR3 is TGTGCCAGCAGCAGGGGACAGGGAGGTCCCTACTACGAGCAGTACTTC. This codes for CASSRGQGGPYYEQYF.

The V call is TRBV4-3, the J call TRBJ2-3, with 10 bases lining up with TRBD2. Germline V lookup: CDR1 LGHNA, CDR2 YSLEER. V was pared by 0 bases and J by 3 bases, with 9 bases of the junction left unmatched. CDR3 length equals 18 residues. CDR3 nucleotides: TGCGCCAGCAGCCAAGAATGGGAAGCGGGGGGGCCAACAGATACGCAGTATTTT. It yields the protein CASSQEWEAGGPTDTQYF.

This chain uses TRBV7-9 with TRBJ1-6, with D perhaps TRBD1 (5 bases). Per the germline V gene, CDR1 is SEHNR and CDR2 is FQNEAQ (reference sequence). CDR3 length: 14 amino acids. With 1 base removed from V and 9 bases from J, the gap between germline ends came to 10 bases. CDR3 DNA: TGTGCCAGCAGCTTAGAGGGGACCGGTTCACCCCTCCACTTT. It translates to CASSLEGTGSPLHF.

This clone appeared once. This chain uses TRBV11-2 with TRBJ2-5; D is unclear. With 3 bases removed from V and 3 bases from J, the gap between germline ends came to 11 bases. Germline V gene sequence: CDR1 SGHAT, CDR2 FQNNGV. The CDR3 runs 14 residues. This chain's CDR3 is CASSLQTNEETQYF. The CDR3 DNA reads TGTGCCAGCAGCTTGCAAACTAATGAAGAGACCCAGTACTTC.

The V gene is TRBV5-6, the J gene TRBJ1-2; perhaps TRBD1 as D (5 bases). Trimming shortened V by 3 bases and J by 8 bases, and 11 bases separated the two germline ends. The germline V gene encodes CDR1 SGHDT and CDR2 YYEEEE. The CDR3 length is 12 residues. The CDR3 loop is CASSSQGRGYTF. The DNA of the CDR3 is TGTGCCAGCAGCTCCCAGGGAAGAGGCTACACCTTC.

This rearrangement joins TRBV28 to TRBJ1-1, with D maybe TRBD1 (6 bases). Trimming removed 5 bases at V and 5 bases at J, with 15 bases between. Germline-derived CDR1 and CDR2 are MDHEN and SYDVKM. CDR3 length: 14 residues. The DNA for the CDR3 is TGTGCCAGCAGTGGGGGGGGGCGCAGGACTGAAGCTTTCTTT. It codes for CASSGGGRRTEAFF.

This chain joins TRBV11-2 and TRBJ2-1; D possibly corresponds to TRBD1 (6 bases). The CDR3 is made up of 15 amino acids. Trimming removed 3 bases from V and 5 bases from J, with 14 bases in between. Germline lookup yields CDR1 SGHAT and CDR2 FQNNGV. The CDR3, as DNA: TGTGCCAGCAGCTTCTCTGTACAGGGTAACAATGAGCAGTTCTTC. Translated, it gives CASSFSVQGNNEQFF. The full variable domain, its missing parts supplied by reference TRBV11-2 and TRBJ2-1, is EAGVAQSPRYKIIEKRQSVAFWCNPISGHATLYWYQQILGQGPKLLIQFQNNGVVDDSQLPKDRFSAERLKGVDSTLKIQPAKLEDSAVYLCASSFSVQGNNEQFFGPGTRLTVL.

CDR3 DNA sequence: TGTGCCAGCAGCCTCCGTGGTCAGTACGATACGCAGTATTTT. Encoded protein: CASSLRGQYDTQYF. The chain has TRBV7-8 and TRBJ2-3; no reliable D call. Germline CDR1 SGHVS, CDR2 FQNEAQ. CDR3 length equals 14 residues. V was cut by 5 bases and J by 6 bases, with 15 bases left in between.

The chain uses TRBV5-1 and TRBJ2-7; D unresolved. The CDR3 has 18 amino acids. The germline CDR1 and CDR2 sequences are SGHRS and YFSETQ. Trimming removed 0 bases at V and 3 bases at J, with 22 bases between. In nucleotides, the CDR3 is TGCGCCAGCAGCTTGGTACCTTTACAAGGAACGAAGGTCTACGAGCAGTACTTC. This codes for CASSLVPLQGTKVYEQYF.

The chain uses TRBV9 and TRBJ2-1; possible D gene TRBD1, 5 bases. CDR3 size: 17 residues. Germline values: CDR1 SGDLS, CDR2 YYNGEE. Trimming took 0 bases from V and 9 from J, leaving 22 bases between them. The CDR3 sequence: CASSVVGWGPLWGEQFF. The CDR3 DNA sequence: TGTGCCAGCAGCGTAGTAGGGTGGGGCCCCCTTTGGGGTGAGCAGTTCTTC.

The gene calls are TRBV14 and TRBJ2-7, with 9 bases lining up with TRBD1. CDR3 size: 15 residues. With V trimmed by 0 bases and J by 3 bases, 3 bases remained unmatched. Germline V gene lookup returns CDR1 SGHDN and CDR2 FVKESK. For the CDR3, the DNA is TGTGCCAGCAGCCAAGATACGGGACAGGGCTACGAGCAGTACTTC. This encodes CASSQDTGQGYEQYF.

As DNA, the CDR3 is TGCGCCAGCAGCCTAATTGGGGGAATTGGCGAGCAGTACTTC. Its protein is CASSLIGGIGEQYF. The chain carries TRBV5-1 and TRBJ2-7; D possibly matches TRBD1 or TRBD2 (5 bases each). There are 14 residues in the CDR3. The germline V gene encodes CDR1 SGHRS and CDR2 YFSETQ. Between the trimmed V and J ends, which lost 4 bases and 6 bases, there was a span of 17 bases.

This clone showed up just once. J is TRBJ1-2 and V is TRBV27, with 10 bases aligning to TRBD1. V shed 4 bases and J 4 bases; nucleotides not matched to a gene: 0. Germline V gene sequence: CDR1 MNHEY, CDR2 SMNVEV (reference sequence). CDR3 length equals 13 residues. In nucleotides, the CDR3 is TGTGCCAGCAGTTGGACAGGGGGCTATGGCTACACCTTC. Translating it yields CASSWTGGYGYTF.

In its sample, this clone was seen a few times. The genes are TRBV6-5 and TRBJ1-1; D perhaps matches TRBD1 (6 bases). The ends were cut back, 4 bases at V and 1 base at J, with 16 bases in the middle. Germline assignment: CDR1 MNHEY and CDR2 SVGAGI. The CDR3 has 16 amino acids. The CDR3 coding sequence is TGTGCCAGCAGTTCACGCACCGGACAGAAGAACACTGAAGCTTTCTTT. Translating it yields CASSSRTGQKNTEAFF.

This clone appeared a few times. The DNA for the CDR3 is TGTGCCAGCACCTCGTTCGGGGAGCTGTTTTTT. Translation gives CASTSFGELFF. The chain is built from TRBV6-5 and TRBJ2-2; D is unresolved. V lost 7 bases to trimming and J lost 7 bases, with 7 bases between them. CDR3 length: 11 residues. CDR1 is MNHEY, CDR2 SVGAGI, per germline.

The CDR3 spells CASSSLTGEDTQYF. CDR3 bases: TGTGCCAGCAGCTCCCTGACAGGGGAGGATACGCAGTATTTT. The V gene is TRBV7-4, the J gene TRBJ2-3; 8 nucleotides match TRBD1. This CDR3 has 14 amino acids. The germline gives CDR1 SGHVT, CDR2 SQSDAQ. Trimming cost V 4 bases and J 6 bases; bases outside gene matches: 6.